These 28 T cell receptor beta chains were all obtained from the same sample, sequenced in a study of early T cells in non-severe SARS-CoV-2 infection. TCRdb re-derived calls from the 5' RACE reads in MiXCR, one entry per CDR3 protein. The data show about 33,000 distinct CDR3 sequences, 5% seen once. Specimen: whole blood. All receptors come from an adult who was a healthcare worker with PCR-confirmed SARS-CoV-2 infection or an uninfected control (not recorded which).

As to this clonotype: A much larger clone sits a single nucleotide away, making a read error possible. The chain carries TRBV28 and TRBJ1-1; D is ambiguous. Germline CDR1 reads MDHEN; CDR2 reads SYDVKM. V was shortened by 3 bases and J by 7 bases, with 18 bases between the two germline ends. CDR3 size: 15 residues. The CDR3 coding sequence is TGTGCCAGCAGTTTCCCGTCACGGTTAGTTGGTGAAGCTTTCTTT. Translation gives CASSFPSRLVGEAFF.

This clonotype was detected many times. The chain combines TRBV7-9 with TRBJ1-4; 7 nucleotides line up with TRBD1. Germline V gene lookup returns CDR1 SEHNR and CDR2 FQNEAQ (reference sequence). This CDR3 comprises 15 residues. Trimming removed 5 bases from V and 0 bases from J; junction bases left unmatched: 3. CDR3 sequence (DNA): TGTGCCAGCAGCGCCGGGACAGCAACTAATGAAAAACTGTTTTTT. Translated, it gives CASSAGTATNEKLFF.

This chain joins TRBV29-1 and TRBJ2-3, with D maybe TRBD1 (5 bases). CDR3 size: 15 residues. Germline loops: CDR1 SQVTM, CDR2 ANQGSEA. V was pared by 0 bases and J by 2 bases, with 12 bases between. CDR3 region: CSVEDPTAYTDTQYF. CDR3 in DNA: TGCAGCGTTGAAGATCCGACAGCGTACACAGATACGCAGTATTTT.

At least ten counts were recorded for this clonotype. The CDR3 nucleotides read TGTGCCAGCAGTTCTCTAAGCGGGGGCTTATACAATGAGCAGTTCTTC. This sequence encodes CASSSLSGGLYNEQFF. The rearrangement links TRBV28 to TRBJ2-1; 8 bases align to TRBD2. Losses at the gene ends were 4 bases for V and 4 bases for J; bases not matched to a gene: 9. Germline V gene sequence: CDR1 MDHEN, CDR2 SYDVKM. This CDR3 contains 16 residues.

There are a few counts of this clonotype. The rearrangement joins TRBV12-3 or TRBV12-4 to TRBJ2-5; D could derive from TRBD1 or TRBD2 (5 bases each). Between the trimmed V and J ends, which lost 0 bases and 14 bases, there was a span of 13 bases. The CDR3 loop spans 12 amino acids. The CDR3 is CASSLAGTGVYF. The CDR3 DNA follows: TGTGCCAGCAGTTTAGCGGGGACGGGCGTTTACTTC.

The CDR3 nucleotides read TGTGCCAGCAGTTTTGAGGGGGGATACAATGAGCAGTTCTTC. This gives the protein CASSFEGGYNEQFF. The rearrangement uses TRBV12-3 or TRBV12-4 and TRBJ2-1; TRBD1 or TRBD2 may be the D gene (6 bases each). This CDR3 is 14 amino acids long. V was pared by 3 bases and J by 4 bases, with 10 bases between.

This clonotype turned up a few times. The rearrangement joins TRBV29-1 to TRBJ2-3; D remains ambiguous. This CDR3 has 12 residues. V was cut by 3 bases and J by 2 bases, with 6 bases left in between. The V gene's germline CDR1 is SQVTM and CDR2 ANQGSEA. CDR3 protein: CSVDSDTDTQYF. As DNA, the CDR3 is TGCAGCGTTGACAGTGACACAGATACGCAGTATTTT.

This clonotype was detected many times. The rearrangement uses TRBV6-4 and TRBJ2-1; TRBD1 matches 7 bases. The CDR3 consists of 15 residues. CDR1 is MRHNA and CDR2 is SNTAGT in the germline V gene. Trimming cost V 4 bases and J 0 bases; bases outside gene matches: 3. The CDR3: CASSAGDSSYNEQFF. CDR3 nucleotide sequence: TGTGCCAGCAGTGCAGGGGACAGCTCCTACAATGAGCAGTTCTTC.

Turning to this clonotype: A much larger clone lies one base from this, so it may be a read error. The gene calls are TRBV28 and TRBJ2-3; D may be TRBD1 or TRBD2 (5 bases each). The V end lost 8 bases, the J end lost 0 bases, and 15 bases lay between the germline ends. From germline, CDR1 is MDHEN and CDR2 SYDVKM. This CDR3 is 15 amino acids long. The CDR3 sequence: CASWGGLGSTDTQYF. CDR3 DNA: TGTGCCAGCTGGGGCGGGCTAGGCAGCACAGATACGCAGTATTTT.

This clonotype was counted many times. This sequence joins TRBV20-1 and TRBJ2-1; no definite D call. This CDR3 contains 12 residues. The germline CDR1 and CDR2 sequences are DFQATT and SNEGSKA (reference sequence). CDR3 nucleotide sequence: TGCCAGGCAGGTTTATCCTACAATGAGCAGTTCTTC. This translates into CQAGLSYNEQFF.

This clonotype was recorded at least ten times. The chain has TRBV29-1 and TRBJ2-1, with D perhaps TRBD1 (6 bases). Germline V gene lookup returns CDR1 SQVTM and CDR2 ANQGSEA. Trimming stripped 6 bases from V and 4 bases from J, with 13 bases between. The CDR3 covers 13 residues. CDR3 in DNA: TGCAGCGTCGGACAGAATGTTTACAATGAGCAGTTCTTC. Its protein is CSVGQNVYNEQFF.

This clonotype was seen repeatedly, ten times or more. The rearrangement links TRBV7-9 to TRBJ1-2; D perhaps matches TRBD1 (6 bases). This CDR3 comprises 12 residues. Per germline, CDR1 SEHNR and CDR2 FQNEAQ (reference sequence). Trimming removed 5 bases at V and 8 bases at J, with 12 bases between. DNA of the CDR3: TGTGCCAGCAGCCTCCGGGACAACGGCTACACCTTC. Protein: CASSLRDNGYTF.

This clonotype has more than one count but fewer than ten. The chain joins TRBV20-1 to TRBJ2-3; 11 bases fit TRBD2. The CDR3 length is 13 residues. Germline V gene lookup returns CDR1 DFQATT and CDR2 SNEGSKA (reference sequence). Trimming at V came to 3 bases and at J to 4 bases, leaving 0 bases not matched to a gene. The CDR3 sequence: CSARTSGADTQYF. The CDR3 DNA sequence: TGCAGTGCTAGGACTAGCGGGGCAGATACGCAGTATTTT.

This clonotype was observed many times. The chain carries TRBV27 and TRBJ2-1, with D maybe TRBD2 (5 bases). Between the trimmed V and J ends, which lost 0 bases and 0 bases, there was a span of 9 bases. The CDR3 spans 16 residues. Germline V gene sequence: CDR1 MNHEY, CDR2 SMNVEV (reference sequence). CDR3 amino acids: CASSLSRGFSYNEQFF. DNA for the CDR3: TGTGCCAGCAGTTTATCCCGGGGATTCTCCTACAATGAGCAGTTCTTC.

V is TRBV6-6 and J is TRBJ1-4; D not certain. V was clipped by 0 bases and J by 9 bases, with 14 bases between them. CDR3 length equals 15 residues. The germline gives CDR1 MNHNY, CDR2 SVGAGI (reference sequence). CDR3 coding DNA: TGTGCCAGCAGTTACTCGAACAGCCGGTGGAAAAAACTGTTTTTT. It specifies CASSYSNSRWKKLFF.

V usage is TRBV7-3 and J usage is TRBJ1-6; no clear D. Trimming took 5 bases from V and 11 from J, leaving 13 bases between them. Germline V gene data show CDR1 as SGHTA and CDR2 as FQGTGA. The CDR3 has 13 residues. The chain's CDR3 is CASSPSAGAPLHF. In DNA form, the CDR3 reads TGTGCCAGCAGCCCGTCGGCGGGTGCACCCCTCCACTTT.

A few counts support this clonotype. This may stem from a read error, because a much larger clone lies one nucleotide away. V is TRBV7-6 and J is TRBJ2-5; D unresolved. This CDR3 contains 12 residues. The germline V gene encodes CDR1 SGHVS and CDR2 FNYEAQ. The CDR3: CVSSPLEKTQYF. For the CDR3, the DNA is TGTGTCAGCAGCCCCCTGGAAAAGACCCAGTACTTC. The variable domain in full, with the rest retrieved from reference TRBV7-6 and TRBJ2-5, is GAGVSQSPRYKVTKRGQDVALRCDPISGHVSLYWYRQALGQGPEFLTYFNYEAQQDKSGLPNDRFSAERPEGSISTLTIQRTEQRDSAMYRCVSSPLEKTQYFGPGTRLLVL.

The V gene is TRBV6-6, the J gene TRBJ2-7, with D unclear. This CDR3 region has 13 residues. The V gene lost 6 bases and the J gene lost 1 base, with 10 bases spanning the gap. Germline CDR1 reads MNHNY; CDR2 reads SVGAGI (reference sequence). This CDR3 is CASRPVGSYEQYF. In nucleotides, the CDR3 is TGTGCCAGCAGGCCCGTGGGTTCCTACGAGCAGTACTTC.

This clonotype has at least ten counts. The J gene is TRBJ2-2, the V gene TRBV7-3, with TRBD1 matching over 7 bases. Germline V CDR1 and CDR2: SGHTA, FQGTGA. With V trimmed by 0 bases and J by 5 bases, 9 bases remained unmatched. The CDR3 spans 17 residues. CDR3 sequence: CASSLTTGRGKTGELFF. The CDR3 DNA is TGTGCCAGCAGCTTAACCACCGGCAGGGGGAAGACCGGGGAGCTGTTTTTT.

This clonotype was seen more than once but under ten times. Here the CDR3 reads CASSGGAMGNEKLFF. The CDR3 nucleotides are TGTGCCAGCAGCGGAGGGGCCATGGGGAATGAAAAACTGTTTTTT. The rearrangement links TRBV11-2 to TRBJ1-4; tentative D call: TRBD1 (5 bases). This CDR3 comprises 15 residues. V was trimmed by 5 bases and J by 5 bases, leaving 15 bases between them. Germline V CDR1 and CDR2: SGHAT, FQNNGV. Combining the CDR3 with reference TRBV11-2 and TRBJ1-4 gives the whole variable domain EAGVAQSPRYKIIEKRQSVAFWCNPISGHATLYWYQQILGQGPKLLIQFQNNGVVDDSQLPKDRFSAERLKGVDSTLKIQPAKLEDSAVYLCASSGGAMGNEKLFFGSGTQLSVL.

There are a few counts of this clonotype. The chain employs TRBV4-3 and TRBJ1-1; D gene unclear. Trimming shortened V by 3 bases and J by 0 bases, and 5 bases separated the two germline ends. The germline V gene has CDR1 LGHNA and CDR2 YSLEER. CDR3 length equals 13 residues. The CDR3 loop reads CASSQGMNTEAFF. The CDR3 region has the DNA TGCGCCAGCAGCCAGGGGATGAACACTGAAGCTTTCTTT.

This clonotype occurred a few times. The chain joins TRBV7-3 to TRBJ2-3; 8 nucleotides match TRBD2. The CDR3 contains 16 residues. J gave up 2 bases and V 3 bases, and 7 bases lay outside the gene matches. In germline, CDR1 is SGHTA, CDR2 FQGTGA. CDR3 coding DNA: TGTGCCAGCAGCTTCACCGGGACTAGAGACACAGATACGCAGTATTTT. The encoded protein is CASSFTGTRDTDTQYF.

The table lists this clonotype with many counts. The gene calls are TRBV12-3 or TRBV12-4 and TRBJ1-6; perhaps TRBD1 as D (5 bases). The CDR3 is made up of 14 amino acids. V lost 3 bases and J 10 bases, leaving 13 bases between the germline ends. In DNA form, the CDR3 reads TGTGCCAGCAGTTTTTCGGGGCTTCGCTCACCCCTCCACTTT. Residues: CASSFSGLRSPLHF.

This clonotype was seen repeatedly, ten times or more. CDR3 sequence reads: CSVEDRAGATDTQYF. CDR3 DNA sequence: TGCAGCGTTGAAGATCGTGCGGGCGCAACAGATACGCAGTATTTT. The V and J genes are TRBV29-1 and TRBJ2-3, with D tentatively TRBD2 (5 bases). Trimming removed 0 bases from V and 3 bases from J, with 13 bases in between. Germline loops: CDR1 SQVTM, CDR2 ANQGSEA. The CDR3 sequence is 15 residues long.

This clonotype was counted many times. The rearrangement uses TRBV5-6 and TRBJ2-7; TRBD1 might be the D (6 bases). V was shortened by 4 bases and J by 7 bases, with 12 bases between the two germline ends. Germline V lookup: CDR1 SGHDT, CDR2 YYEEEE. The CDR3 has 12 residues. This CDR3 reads CASSLLQGEQYF. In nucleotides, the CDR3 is TGTGCCAGCAGCCTGCTACAGGGAGAGCAGTACTTC.

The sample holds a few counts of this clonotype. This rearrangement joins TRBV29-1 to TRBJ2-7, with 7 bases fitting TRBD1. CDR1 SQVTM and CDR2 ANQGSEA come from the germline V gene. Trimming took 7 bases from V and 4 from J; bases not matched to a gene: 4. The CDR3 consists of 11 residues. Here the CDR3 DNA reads TGCAGCGCCACGACAGGGTACGAGCAGTACTTC. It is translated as CSATTGYEQYF.

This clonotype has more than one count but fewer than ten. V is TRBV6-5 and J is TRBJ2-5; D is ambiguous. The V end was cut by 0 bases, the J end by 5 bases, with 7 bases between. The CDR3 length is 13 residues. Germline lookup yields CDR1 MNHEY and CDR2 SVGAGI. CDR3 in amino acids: CASSYSISETQYF. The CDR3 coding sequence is TGTGCCAGCAGTTACTCAATAAGCGAGACCCAGTACTTC.

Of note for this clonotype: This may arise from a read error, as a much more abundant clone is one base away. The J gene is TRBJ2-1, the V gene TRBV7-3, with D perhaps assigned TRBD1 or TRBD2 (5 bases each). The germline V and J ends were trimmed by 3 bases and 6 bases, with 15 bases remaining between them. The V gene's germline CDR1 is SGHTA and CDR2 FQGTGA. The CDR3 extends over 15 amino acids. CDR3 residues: CASSFEGTVRNEQFF. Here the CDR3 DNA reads TGTGCCAGCAGCTTCGAAGGGACCGTGCGCAATGAGCAGTTCTTC.